Sequencing of this T cell receptor beta chain was carried out in a study of patients and donors after allogeneic stem cell transplantation. The CDR3 sequence is 15 residues long. Looked up from germline, CDR1 is SGHNT and CDR2 is YYREEE (reference sequence). TCRdb reanalysed the RT-PCR reads using MiXCR and keeps one entry per CDR3 protein. The repertoire holds about 210,000 distinct CDR3 sequences, with around 40% as singletons. Turning to this clonotype: Mismatch with germline at one junction end may stem from a read error.

The TCR comes from a human donor who was either an allogeneic HSCT recipient or a stem cell or donor lymphocyte infusion donor (not recorded which). It is not recorded whose cells these are; they may come from a transplant donor. The chain employs TRBV5-4 and TRBJ1-5; 7 nucleotides match TRBD1. The specimen was blood, either unsorted or a sorted T cell fraction (not recorded which). The CDR3 loop reads CASSLDRGPNQPQNF. CDR3 nucleotide sequence: TGTGCCAGCAGCTTGGACAGGGGCCCAAATCAGCCCCAGAATTTT.